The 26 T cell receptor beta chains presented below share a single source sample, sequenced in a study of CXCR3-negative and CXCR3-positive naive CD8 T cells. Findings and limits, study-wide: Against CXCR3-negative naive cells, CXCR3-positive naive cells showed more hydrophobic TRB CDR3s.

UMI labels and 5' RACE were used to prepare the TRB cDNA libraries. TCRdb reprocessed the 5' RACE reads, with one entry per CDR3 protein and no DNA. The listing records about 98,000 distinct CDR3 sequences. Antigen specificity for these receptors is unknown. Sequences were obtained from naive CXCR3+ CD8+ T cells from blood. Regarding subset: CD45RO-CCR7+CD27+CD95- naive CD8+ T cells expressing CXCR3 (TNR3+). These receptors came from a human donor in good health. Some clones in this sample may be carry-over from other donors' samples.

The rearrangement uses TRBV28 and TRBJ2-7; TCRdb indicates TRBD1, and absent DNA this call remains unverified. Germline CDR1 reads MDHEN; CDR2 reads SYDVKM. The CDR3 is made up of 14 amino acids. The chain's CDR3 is CASITRDRVYEQHF.

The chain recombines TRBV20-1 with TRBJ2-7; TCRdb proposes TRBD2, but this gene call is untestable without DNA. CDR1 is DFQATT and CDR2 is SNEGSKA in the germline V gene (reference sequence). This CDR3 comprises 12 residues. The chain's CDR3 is CSVGPRTYEQYF.

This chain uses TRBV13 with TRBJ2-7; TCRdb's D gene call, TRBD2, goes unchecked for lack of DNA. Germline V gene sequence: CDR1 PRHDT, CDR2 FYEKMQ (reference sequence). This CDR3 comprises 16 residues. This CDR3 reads CASSLSSGLAGYEQYF.

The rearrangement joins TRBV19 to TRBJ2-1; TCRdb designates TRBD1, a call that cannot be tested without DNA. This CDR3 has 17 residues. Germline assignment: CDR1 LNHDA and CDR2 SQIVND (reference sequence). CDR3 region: CASSIDSGTGSYNEQFF.

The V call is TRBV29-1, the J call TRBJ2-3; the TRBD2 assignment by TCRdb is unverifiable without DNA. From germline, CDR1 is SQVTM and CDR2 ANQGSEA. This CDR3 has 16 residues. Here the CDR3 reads CSVRGLAGGVTDTQYF.

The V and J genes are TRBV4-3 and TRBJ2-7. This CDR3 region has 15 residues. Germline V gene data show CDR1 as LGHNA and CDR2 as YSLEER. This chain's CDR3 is CASSQENTDSYEQYF.

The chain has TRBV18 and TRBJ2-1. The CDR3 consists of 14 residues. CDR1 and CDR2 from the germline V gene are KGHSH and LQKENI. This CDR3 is CASSPPVQLNEQFF.

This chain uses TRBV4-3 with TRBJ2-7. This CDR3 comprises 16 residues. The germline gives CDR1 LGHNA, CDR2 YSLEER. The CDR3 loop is CASSQDWTTSSYEQYF.

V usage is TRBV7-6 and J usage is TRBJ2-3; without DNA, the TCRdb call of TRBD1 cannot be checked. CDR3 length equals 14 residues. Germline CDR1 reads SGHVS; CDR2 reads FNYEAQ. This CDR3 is CASSLVRTTDTQYF.

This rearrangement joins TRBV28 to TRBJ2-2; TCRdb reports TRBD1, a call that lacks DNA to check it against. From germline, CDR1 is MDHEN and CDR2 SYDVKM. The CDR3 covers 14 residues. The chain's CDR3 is CASHAPLGTGELFF.

The CDR3 loop reads CASSLGQGNYSYTF. V gene TRBV7-9 combines with J gene TRBJ1-2; TCRdb gives TRBD1 as the D gene, but with no DNA this cannot be confirmed. The CDR3 runs 14 residues. Germline V gene lookup returns CDR1 SEHNR and CDR2 FQNEAQ (reference sequence).

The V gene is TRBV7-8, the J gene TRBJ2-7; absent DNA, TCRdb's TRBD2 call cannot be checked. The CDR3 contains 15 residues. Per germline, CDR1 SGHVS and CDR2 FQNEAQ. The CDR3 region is CASSFLAGDLYEQYF.

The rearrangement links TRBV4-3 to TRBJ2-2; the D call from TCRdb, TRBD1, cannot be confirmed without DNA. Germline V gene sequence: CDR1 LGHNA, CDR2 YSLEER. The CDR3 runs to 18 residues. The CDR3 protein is CASSQVAWGRVNTGELFF.

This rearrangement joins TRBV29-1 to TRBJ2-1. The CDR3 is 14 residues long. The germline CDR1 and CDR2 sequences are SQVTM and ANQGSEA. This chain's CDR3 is CSGVPAEKSDEQFF.

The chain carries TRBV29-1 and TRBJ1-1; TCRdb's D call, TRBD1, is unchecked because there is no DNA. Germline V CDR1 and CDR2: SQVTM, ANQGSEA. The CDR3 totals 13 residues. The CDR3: CSVDQGSHTEAFF.

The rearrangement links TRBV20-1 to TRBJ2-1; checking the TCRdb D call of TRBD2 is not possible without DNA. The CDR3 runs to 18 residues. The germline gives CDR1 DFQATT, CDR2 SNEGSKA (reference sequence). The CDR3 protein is CSAPGLAGGRGSYNEQFF.

This CDR3 is CASSWVSGGSTDTQYF. This rearrangement joins TRBV6-5 to TRBJ2-3; absent DNA, TCRdb's TRBD1 call cannot be checked. The CDR3 length is 16 residues. From germline, CDR1 is MNHEY and CDR2 SVGAGI.

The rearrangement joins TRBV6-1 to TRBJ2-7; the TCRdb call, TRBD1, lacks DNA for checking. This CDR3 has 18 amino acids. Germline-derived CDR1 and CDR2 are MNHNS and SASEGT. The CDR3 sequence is CASSEADPGTGAPYEQYF.

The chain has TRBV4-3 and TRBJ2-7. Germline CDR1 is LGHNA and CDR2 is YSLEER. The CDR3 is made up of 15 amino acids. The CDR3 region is CASSQEHLDNYEQYF.

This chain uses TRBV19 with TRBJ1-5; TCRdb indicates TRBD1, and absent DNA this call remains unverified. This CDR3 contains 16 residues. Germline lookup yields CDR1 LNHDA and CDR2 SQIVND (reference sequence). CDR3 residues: CASIPGLPDSNQPQHF.

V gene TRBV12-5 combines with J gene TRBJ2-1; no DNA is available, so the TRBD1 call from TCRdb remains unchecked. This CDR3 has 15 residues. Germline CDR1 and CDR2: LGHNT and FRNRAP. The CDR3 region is CASGLVGQLDNEQFF.

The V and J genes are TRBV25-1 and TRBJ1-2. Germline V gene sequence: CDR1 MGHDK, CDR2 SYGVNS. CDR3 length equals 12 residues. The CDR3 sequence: CASSEGDDGYTF.

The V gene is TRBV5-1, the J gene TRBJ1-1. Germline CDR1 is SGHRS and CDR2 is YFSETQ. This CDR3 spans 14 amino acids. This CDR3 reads CASSVKGSATEAFF.

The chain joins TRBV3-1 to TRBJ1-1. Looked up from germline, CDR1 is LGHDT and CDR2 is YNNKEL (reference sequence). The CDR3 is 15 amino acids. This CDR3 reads CASSQVSGTNTEAFF. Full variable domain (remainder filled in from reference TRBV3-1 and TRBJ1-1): DTAVSQTPKYLVTQMGNDKSIKCEQNLGHDTMYWYKQDSKKFLKIMFSYNNKELIINETVPNRFSPKSPDKAHLNLHINSLELGDSAVYFCASSQVSGTNTEAFFGQGTRLTVV.

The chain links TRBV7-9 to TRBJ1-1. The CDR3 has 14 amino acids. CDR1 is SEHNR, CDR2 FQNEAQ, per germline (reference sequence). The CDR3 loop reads CASSLAGLRVEAFF.

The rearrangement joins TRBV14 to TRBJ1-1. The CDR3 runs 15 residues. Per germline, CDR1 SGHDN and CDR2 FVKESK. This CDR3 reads CASSQAKLRITEAFF.